Presented here are 30 T cell receptor beta chains from one specimen sequenced in a study of T cell responses to AZD1222 COVID-19 vaccine. TCRdb keeps only in-frame clones here, not all; method: immunoSEQ multiplex PCR. The sample lists 130,000 to 150,000 clones, approximately 90% occurring once. The sequences come from peripheral blood, collected on day 0 of AZD1222 vaccination. All receptors come from an adult in good health.

Concerning this clone itself: This same CDR3 is encoded by further DNA sequences in the sample. The V and J genes are TRBV15 and TRBJ1-6; TRBD1 matches at 8 bases. CDR1 and CDR2 from the germline V gene are LNHNV and YYDKDF (reference sequence). V lost 3 bases and J lost 10; bases outside the gene matches: 5. This CDR3 is built from 14 residues. CDR3: CATSRDRVASPLHF. The CDR3 coding sequence is TGTGCCACCAGCAGGGACAGGGTTGCGTCACCCCTCCACTTT.

The chain employs TRBV5-5 and TRBJ2-2, with D maybe TRBD2 (6 bases). CDR3 size: 15 residues. Germline loops: CDR1 SGHKS, CDR2 YYEKEE (reference sequence). The germline V and J ends were trimmed by 2 bases and 4 bases, with 12 bases remaining between them. The CDR3 reads CASSLAGTFTGELFF. CDR3 nucleotides: TGTGCCAGCAGCTTAGCAGGGACTTTCACCGGGGAGCTGTTTTTT.

The chain joins TRBV28 to TRBJ1-6; D not resolved. V was cut by 4 bases and J by 10 bases, with 8 bases left in between. The CDR3 length is 12 residues. From germline, CDR1 is MDHEN and CDR2 SYDVKM. The CDR3 nucleotides read TGTGCCAGCAGTTATCCCCCCTCACCCCTCCACTTT. It specifies CASSYPPSPLHF. Using reference TRBV28 and TRBJ1-6 for the parts outside the CDR3, the full variable domain is DVKVTQSSRYLVKRTGEKVFLECVQDMDHENMFWYRQDPGLGLRLIYFSYDVKMKEKGDIPEGYSVSREKKERFSLILESASTNQTSMYLCASSYPPSPLHFGNGTRLTVT.

The chain joins TRBV7-2 to TRBJ2-7; no clear D gene. This CDR3 region has 14 residues. Germline-derived CDR1 and CDR2 are SGHTA and FQGNSA. V shed 3 bases and J shed 2 bases, with 11 bases lying between them. The DNA of the CDR3 is TGTGCCAGCAGCTTCGTGTCTCGACCCTACGAGCAGTACTTC. As protein: CASSFVSRPYEQYF.

This clone was detected once. In nucleotides, the CDR3 is TGTGCCAGCAGCTTATGGGGGGGAACCTATGGCTACACCTTC. Protein: CASSLWGGTYGYTF. This chain uses TRBV7-2 with TRBJ1-2; a possible D gene is TRBD1 (5 bases). V gave up 2 bases and J gave up 4 bases, with 11 bases separating them. The CDR3 spans 14 residues. Germline V gene sequence: CDR1 SGHTA, CDR2 FQGNSA. Full variable domain (missing parts from reference TRBV7-2 and TRBJ1-2): GAGVSQSPSNKVTEKGKDVELRCDPISGHTALYWYRQSLGQGLEFLIYFQGNSAPDKSGLPSDRFSAERTGGSVSTLTIQRTQQEDSAVYLCASSLWGGTYGYTFGSGTRLTVV.

This chain joins TRBV4-3 and TRBJ2-1; tentatively, D is TRBD2 (5 bases). The CDR3 has 16 residues. The V and J ends lost 0 bases and 4 bases respectively, with 13 bases between them. Germline CDR1 reads LGHNA; CDR2 reads YSLEER. The CDR3 DNA is TGCGCCAGCAGCCAAGATGAAACGGGGTTTTACAATGAGCAGTTCTTC. As protein: CASSQDETGFYNEQFF.

This clone was counted a single time. The chain uses TRBV24-1 and TRBJ2-3, with D uncertain. Germline CDR1 is KGHDR and CDR2 is SFDVKD. V lost 3 bases, J lost 9 bases, and 12 bases lay in between. This CDR3 is 13 amino acids long. The CDR3 loop reads CATSDPPRGTQYF. As DNA, the CDR3 is TGTGCCACCAGTGATCCTCCTAGAGGCACGCAGTATTTT.

The chain recombines TRBV28 with TRBJ1-6; D call uncertain. V lost 7 bases to trimming and J lost 4 bases, with 14 bases between them. Germline V gene sequence: CDR1 MDHEN, CDR2 SYDVKM. The CDR3 is made up of 15 amino acids. The CDR3 nucleotides are TGTGCCAGCAAAAGGTTCCGGGGATATAATTCACCCCTCCACTTT. This sequence encodes CASKRFRGYNSPLHF.

This chain uses TRBV30 with TRBJ1-2; no reliable D call. The germline gives CDR1 GTSNPN, CDR2 SVGIG (reference sequence). The length of the CDR3 is 15 residues. V lost 1 base and J lost 8, with 20 bases in between. CDR3 in amino acids: CAWSETPLNTRGYTF. CDR3 in DNA: TGTGCCTGGAGTGAGACCCCTCTCAATACCCGAGGCTACACCTTC.

The rearrangement uses TRBV4-1 and TRBJ2-3, with TRBD2 as a possible D gene (6 bases). CDR3 length equals 18 residues. V was trimmed by 2 bases and J by 8 bases, leaving 26 bases between them. CDR1 is MGHRA and CDR2 is YSYEKL in the germline V gene. The CDR3 nucleotides are TGCGCCAGCAGCCAACAAACCGGGACTGAGAGGATAAGAGGTACGCAGTATTTT. Translated, it gives CASSQQTGTERIRGTQYF.

The rearrangement uses TRBV7-9 and TRBJ1-5; TRBD1 might be the D (6 bases). CDR1 SEHNR and CDR2 FQNEAQ come from the germline V gene (reference sequence). Trimming removed 3 bases from V and 4 bases from J, with 10 bases in between. This CDR3 contains 14 residues. The CDR3 loop is CASSFGQLNQPQHF. CDR3 bases: TGTGCCAGCAGCTTTGGACAGCTAAATCAGCCCCAGCATTTT.

The chain is built from TRBV5-6 and TRBJ1-1; TRBD1 aligns across 8 bases. Trimming cost V 2 bases and J 11 bases; bases outside gene matches: 11. Germline V gene lookup returns CDR1 SGHDT and CDR2 YYEEEE. This CDR3 has 14 residues. CDR3 sequence reads: CASSFNRGSMKAFF. CDR3 DNA sequence: TGTGCCAGCAGCTTCAACAGGGGGTCGATGAAGGCTTTCTTT. The full variable domain, in which reference TRBV5-6 and TRBJ1-1 provide the parts outside the CDR3, is DAGVTQSPTHLIKTRGQQVTLRCSPKSGHDTVSWYQQALGQGPQFIFQYYEEEERQRGNFPDRFSGHQFPNYSSELNVNALLLGDSALYLCASSFNRGSMKAFFGQGTRLTVV.

This chain links TRBV7-3 with TRBJ2-3; weak D call: TRBD2 (7 bases). The V end was cut by 8 bases, the J end by 5 bases, with 17 bases between. Germline-derived CDR1 and CDR2 are SGHTA and FQGTGA. The CDR3 sequence is 14 residues long. The DNA for the CDR3 is TGTGCCAGCGGGAGGGGGGGAGACCTAGATACGCAGTATTTT. It specifies CASGRGGDLDTQYF.

The V and J genes are TRBV29-1 and TRBJ1-2, with 7 bases fitting TRBD1. J was trimmed by 5 bases and V by 6 bases; bases with no gene match: 9. The CDR3 extends over 13 amino acids. The germline gives CDR1 SQVTM, CDR2 ANQGSEA. This CDR3 reads CSVHRGGLYGYTF. The CDR3 DNA reads as TGCAGCGTACACAGGGGAGGGTTATATGGCTACACCTTC.

CDR3 protein: CASSLGLAGAHEQFF. For the CDR3, the DNA is TGTGCCAGCAGTTTGGGTCTAGCGGGAGCCCATGAGCAGTTCTTC. The chain employs TRBV27 and TRBJ2-1; 10 bases line up with TRBD2. CDR1 and CDR2 (germline): MNHEY, SMNVEV (reference sequence). CDR3 size: 15 residues. Trimming at V came to 3 bases and at J to 8 bases, leaving 7 bases not matched to a gene.

The rearrangement joins TRBV7-9 to TRBJ2-3; 10 bases align to TRBD2. CDR3 size: 17 residues. Looked up from germline, CDR1 is SEHNR and CDR2 is FQNEAQ (reference sequence). The V and J ends lost 1 base and 3 bases, in that order; junction bases with no gene match: 7. CDR3: CASSLGSSGSRTDTQYF. In DNA form, the CDR3 reads TGTGCCAGCAGCTTAGGGTCTAGCGGGAGTAGGACAGATACGCAGTATTTT.

This clone was seen only once. The rearrangement joins TRBV24-1 to TRBJ1-1; no definite D call. The CDR3 is 13 amino acids. The ends were cut back, 8 bases at V and 4 bases at J, with 13 bases in the middle. CDR1 KGHDR and CDR2 SFDVKD come from the germline V gene. The CDR3 coding sequence is TGTGCCACCACTAACGCCTTGGGCACTGAAGCTTTCTTT. It specifies CATTNALGTEAFF.

The rearrangement uses TRBV2 and TRBJ2-1; 9 bases map to TRBD2. Unmatched junction bases numbered 8, after V lost 7 bases and J lost 4 bases. CDR3 size: 15 residues. Germline CDR1 and CDR2: SNHLY and FYNNEI. The CDR3 loop is CASTPLAGNYNEQFF. CDR3 coding DNA: TGTGCCAGCACACCCCTAGCGGGGAATTACAATGAGCAGTTCTTC.

On this clone: At one end, the junction sequence differs from germline, possibly due to a read error. The genes are TRBV9 and TRBJ2-2, with D possibly matching TRBD1 (7 bases). Germline V gene lookup returns CDR1 SGDLS and CDR2 YYNGEE. This CDR3 contains 16 residues. The CDR3 spells CASSPKTGRNAGELFF. Written as DNA, the CDR3 is TGTGCCAGCAGCCCTAAGACAGGGAGGAACGCCGGGGAGCTGTTTTTT.

The chain's CDR3 is CAISEGTKAFF. CDR3 coding DNA: TGTGCCATCAGTGAGGGCACCAAAGCTTTCTTT. The chain combines TRBV10-3 with TRBJ1-1; no firm D call. V lost 2 bases to trimming and J lost 9 bases, with 7 bases between them. CDR1 and CDR2 (germline): ENHRY, SYGVKD. The CDR3 consists of 11 residues.

This chain joins TRBV28 and TRBJ1-3; no reliable D call. V was cut by 4 bases and J by 0 bases, with 10 bases left in between. Per germline, CDR1 MDHEN and CDR2 SYDVKM. The CDR3 spans 15 residues. The DNA for the CDR3 is TGTGCCAGCAGTTCGGGCCCGAGCTCTGGAAACACCATATATTTT. Its protein product is CASSSGPSSGNTIYF.

The chain is built from TRBV5-1 and TRBJ2-1; 10 bases are shared with TRBD2. The CDR3 consists of 15 residues. With 0 bases clipped from V and 6 bases from J, the junction kept 3 bases outside the gene matches. Germline-derived CDR1 and CDR2 are SGHRS and YFSETQ. CDR3 bases: TGCGCCAGCAGCTTGGCCGGGACTAGCGTCAATGAGCAGTTCTTC. Translated: CASSLAGTSVNEQFF.

This chain links TRBV7-2 with TRBJ2-1; TRBD1 is a possible D gene (5 bases). Trimming took off 2 bases at V and 9 bases at J, with 8 bases between the two ends. There are 12 residues in the CDR3. Germline V gene lookup returns CDR1 SGHTA and CDR2 FQGNSA. The CDR3 DNA follows: TGTGCCAGCAGCTTATCAGGGCGTGAGCAGTTCTTC. Encoded protein: CASSLSGREQFF. Supplemented by reference TRBV7-2 and TRBJ2-1, the full variable domain reads GAGVSQSPSNKVTEKGKDVELRCDPISGHTALYWYRQSLGQGLEFLIYFQGNSAPDKSGLPSDRFSAERTGGSVSTLTIQRTQQEDSAVYLCASSLSGREQFFGPGTRLTVL.

The chain couples TRBV6-4 to TRBJ1-4; D might be TRBD1 (5 bases). The CDR3 extends over 13 amino acids. Germline CDR1 is MRHNA and CDR2 is SNTAGT. V was cut by 4 bases and J by 7 bases, with 10 bases left in between. CDR3 in amino acids: CASSGGQGEKLFF. In DNA, the CDR3 is TGTGCCAGCAGTGGCGGTCAGGGTGAAAAACTGTTTTTT.

The chain is built from TRBV19 and TRBJ2-3; D may be TRBD2 (6 bases). CDR1 is LNHDA, CDR2 SQIVND, per germline (reference sequence). The CDR3 runs to 15 residues. The V end was cut by 7 bases, the J end by 5 bases, with 19 bases between. In DNA form, the CDR3 reads TGTGCCAGTAAGCCCACGACTAGTGGGGTAGATACGCAGTATTTT. This codes for CASKPTTSGVDTQYF. The entire variable domain, with the rest obtained from reference TRBV19 and TRBJ2-3, is as follows: DGGITQSPKYLFRKEGQNVTLSCEQNLNHDAMYWYRQDPGQGLRLIYYSQIVNDFQKGDIAEGYSVSREKKESFPLTVTSAQKNPTAFYLCASKPTTSGVDTQYFGPGTRLTVL.

The rearrangement links TRBV21-1 to TRBJ2-3; TRBD2, the table's D call, was not compared with the DNA. TRBV21-1 is a recognized pseudogene. The CDR3 covers 16 residues. The CDR3 nucleotides read TGTGCCAGCAGCAAAGTTGGCGGGAATGACACAGATACGCAGTATTTT. Its translation: CASSKVGGNDTDTQYF.

The rearrangement uses TRBV25-1 and TRBJ1-1, with D perhaps TRBD1 (5 bases). CDR1 and CDR2 (germline): MGHDK, SYGVNS. Trimming removed 1 base at V and 5 bases at J, with 14 bases between. This CDR3 is 15 amino acids long. The CDR3 DNA follows: TGTGCCAGCAGTGAATGGGACTCTCCGTGGACTGAAGCTTTCTTT. Protein sequence: CASSEWDSPWTEAFF. The variable domain in full, with the rest retrieved from reference TRBV25-1 and TRBJ1-1, is EADIYQTPRYLVIGTGKKITLECSQTMGHDKMYWYQQDPGMELHLIHYSYGVNSTEKGDLSSESTVSRIRTEHFPLTLESARPSHTSQYLCASSEWDSPWTEAFFGQGTRLTVV.

This chain connects TRBV6-2 or TRBV6-3 to TRBJ1-6; weak D call: TRBD1 (6 bases). The V gene's germline CDR1 is MNHEY and CDR2 SVGEGT. V was shortened by 4 bases and J by 10 bases, with 17 bases between the two germline ends. CDR3 length: 15 residues. This chain's CDR3 is CASSSRAGGRSPLHF. CDR3 bases: TGTGCCAGCAGTTCCCGGGCCGGGGGCCGATCACCCCTCCACTTT.

V is TRBV27 and J is TRBJ2-7; 9 bases are a match to TRBD1. Trimming took 2 bases from V and 4 from J; bases not matched to a gene: 6. Germline lookup yields CDR1 MNHEY and CDR2 SMNVEV (reference sequence). The CDR3 length is 15 residues. DNA for the CDR3: TGTGCCAGCAGTTTAAGGGACAGGGTTAATTACGAGCAGTACTTC. Protein product: CASSLRDRVNYEQYF.

In this sample, this clone turned up once. V usage is TRBV27 and J usage is TRBJ2-7; no clear D. Germline V lookup: CDR1 MNHEY, CDR2 SMNVEV (reference sequence). V gave up 2 bases and J gave up 2 bases, with 19 bases separating them. CDR3 length: 17 amino acids. The CDR3 protein is CASSLSAWTKLTYEQYF. DNA for the CDR3: TGTGCCAGCAGTTTAAGCGCCTGGACCAAACTAACCTACGAGCAGTACTTC.